The 15 T cell receptor beta chains below come from one sample, sequenced in a study of T cell changes during pregnancy in multiple sclerosis (dated by TCRdb to 2018 to 2020). Libraries were built with the immunoSEQ multiplex PCR assay. TCRdb obtained this table from immuneACCESS and retained in-frame rearrangements with V and J assigned. These tables miss some clones; where compared with another copy, unresolved V genes account for less than half of the shortfall, and the remainder is unexplained. The sample table records under 20,000 clones; about 85% of these occur just once. The ten most abundant clones make up approximately 9.1% of the sample. The sample here was CD8+ T cells from peripheral blood mononuclear cells, taken after pregnancy. The receptors here all came from a female donor with multiple sclerosis, enrolled in a pregnancy study.

Concerning this clone itself: In the same sample, other DNA sequences code for this CDR3. CDR3 residues: CASSLEQGFNYGYTF. For the CDR3, the DNA is TGCGCCAGCAGCTTGGAACAGGGGTTTAACTATGGCTACACCTTC. This chain joins TRBV5-1 and TRBJ1-2, with 7 bases identical to TRBD1. J gave up 1 base and V 0 bases, and 3 bases lay outside the gene matches. Germline CDR1 and CDR2: SGHRS and YFSETQ. The CDR3 runs 15 residues.

The genes are TRBV28 and TRBJ2-7; 8 bases map to TRBD2. The CDR3 is 15 residues long. The J segment lost 4 bases and the V segment lost 0 bases, leaving 5 bases of the junction unmatched. CDR1 MDHEN and CDR2 SYDVKM come from the germline V gene. In DNA form, the CDR3 reads TGTGCCAGCAGTTTATGGGCTAGCGGGCTTTACGAGCAGTACTTC. Its translation is CASSLWASGLYEQYF.

This sequence joins TRBV18 and TRBJ2-7; possible D gene TRBD1, 6 bases. V lost 3 bases and J lost 3, with 12 bases in between. The CDR3 loop spans 14 amino acids. Germline values: CDR1 KGHSH, CDR2 LQKENI. The CDR3 bases are TGTGCCAGCTCACCCCCAATAGGGGGCTACGAGCAGTACTTC. It codes for CASSPPIGGYEQYF.

This rearrangement joins TRBV29-1 to TRBJ2-5; TRBD1 is a possible D gene (5 bases). This CDR3 is 12 amino acids long. CDR1 is SQVTM, CDR2 ANQGSEA, per germline. The ends were cut back, 2 bases at V and 6 bases at J, with 10 bases in the middle. The CDR3 loop reads CSVETRVQTQYF. DNA of the CDR3: TGCAGCGTTGAAACCAGGGTCCAGACCCAGTACTTC.

This clone occurred a few times. The genes are TRBV7-9 and TRBJ2-5; 8 bases match TRBD2. This CDR3 is built from 16 residues. Germline trimming cut 0 bases from V and 2 bases from J; bases unmatched to any gene: 5. Germline CDR1 reads SEHNR; CDR2 reads FQNEAQ (reference sequence). The CDR3 nucleotides read TGTGCCAGCAGCTTAGCGCTAGCGGGTGCACAAGAGACCCAGTACTTC. This sequence encodes CASSLALAGAQETQYF. The full variable domain, with the rest looked up from reference TRBV7-9 and TRBJ2-5, is DTGVSQNPRHKITKRGQNVTFRCDPISEHNRLYWYRQTLGQGPEFLTYFQNEAQLEKSRLLSDRFSAERPKGSFSTLEIQRTEQGDSAMYLCASSLALAGAQETQYFGPGTRLLVL.

This chain uses TRBV7-9 with TRBJ1-2; D is uncertain. This CDR3 has 13 amino acids. Germline V lookup: CDR1 SEHNR, CDR2 FQNEAQ (reference sequence). Trimming left V 5 bases short and J 13 bases short, with 20 bases between. The CDR3: CASSNSPGGYSTF. The CDR3 region has the DNA TGTGCCAGCAGCAATAGTCCTGGCGGGTACTCCACCTTC. Combining the CDR3 with reference TRBV7-9 and TRBJ1-2 gives the whole variable domain DTGVSQNPRHKITKRGQNVTFRCDPISEHNRLYWYRQTLGQGPEFLTYFQNEAQLEKSRLLSDRFSAERPKGSFSTLEIQRTEQGDSAMYLCASSNSPGGYSTFGSGTRLTVV.

J is TRBJ1-1 and V is TRBV6-5; D might be TRBD1 (5 bases). Trimming removed 3 bases from V and 5 bases from J, with 19 bases in between. CDR1 and CDR2 from the germline V gene are MNHEY and SVGAGI. The CDR3 covers 16 residues. The CDR3 region has the DNA TGTGCCAGCAGTTATTATGGGGGGTTCGGGCAGACTGAAGCTTTCTTT. Encoded protein: CASSYYGGFGQTEAFF.

The genes are TRBV27 and TRBJ1-1, with no clear D. V was clipped by 8 bases and J by 1 base, with 11 bases between them. CDR3 length equals 13 residues. Germline CDR1 and CDR2: MNHEY and SMNVEV (reference sequence). CDR3 coding DNA: TGTGCCAGCCGGTCGGGGTGGAACACTGAAGCTTTCTTT. As protein: CASRSGWNTEAFF.

The chain couples TRBV19 to TRBJ1-1; maybe TRBD1 (5 bases). CDR1 is LNHDA, CDR2 SQIVND, per germline (reference sequence). Trimming removed 3 bases from V and 1 base from J, with 27 bases in between. The CDR3 is made up of 20 amino acids. CDR3 coding DNA: TGTGCCAGTAGTATTGTGGTAGAAAGGCGTTGGGGGGGGGAGAACACTGAAGCTTTCTTT. This sequence encodes CASSIVVERRWGGENTEAFF.

The V and J genes are TRBV25-1 and TRBJ2-1; 8 bases align to TRBD1. Germline V gene data show CDR1 as MGHDK and CDR2 as SYGVNS. The CDR3 contains 14 residues. V shed 6 bases and J 6 bases; nucleotides not matched to a gene: 7. The CDR3 DNA sequence: TGTGCCAGCAGAACCGGGACAGGCTCCAATGAGCAGTTCTTC. Translation gives CASRTGTGSNEQFF.

The V gene is TRBV5-1, the J gene TRBJ2-2; D not resolved. Trimming removed 0 bases at V and 1 base at J, with 10 bases between. In germline, CDR1 is SGHRS, CDR2 YFSETQ. CDR3 length equals 16 residues. Written as DNA, the CDR3 is TGCGCCAGCAGCTTGGGGCAGCGAGGGAACACCGGGGAGCTGTTTTTT. As protein: CASSLGQRGNTGELFF. The full variable domain, completed using reference TRBV5-1 and TRBJ2-2, is KAGVTQTPRYLIKTRGQQVTLSCSPISGHRSVSWYQQTPGQGLQFLFEYFSETQRNKGNFPGRFSGRQFSNSRSEMNVSTLELGDSALYLCASSLGQRGNTGELFFGEGSRLTVL.

This clone was detected a few times. The chain joins TRBV4-2 to TRBJ1-4; D possibly corresponds to TRBD1 (6 bases). The length of the CDR3 is 17 residues. The germline V and J ends were trimmed by 1 base and 4 bases, with 16 bases remaining between them. Germline CDR1 is LGHNA and CDR2 is YNFKEQ. CDR3 region: CASSQAGGGQGNEKLFF. The CDR3 DNA reads as TGTGCCAGCAGCCAAGCGGGAGGGGGGCAAGGTAATGAAAAACTGTTTTTT.

This clone was recorded once. Other DNA variants within this sample encode the same CDR3. The V call is TRBV9, the J call TRBJ2-7; TRBD1 matches 7 bases. CDR3 size: 14 residues. CDR1 is SGDLS, CDR2 YYNGEE, per germline. Trimming took 0 bases from V and 3 from J; bases not matched to a gene: 3. The CDR3: CASSVVGDSYEQYF. CDR3 DNA: TGTGCCAGCAGCGTAGTTGGGGACAGCTACGAGCAGTACTTC.

The CDR3 reads CASTYGYGYTF. Here the CDR3 DNA reads TGTGCCAGCACCTACGGCTATGGCTACACCTTC. The chain links TRBV6-1 to TRBJ1-2; D ambiguous. V was pared by 7 bases and J by 4 bases, with 7 bases between. The CDR3 has 11 amino acids. The germline gives CDR1 MNHNS, CDR2 SASEGT.

The CDR3 reads CASSMGLAGELFF. The CDR3 bases are TGTGCCAGTAGTATGGGCCTGGCCGGGGAGCTGTTTTTT. J is TRBJ2-2 and V is TRBV19, with D unclear. Germline-derived CDR1 and CDR2 are LNHDA and SQIVND (reference sequence). This CDR3 has 13 amino acids. Trimming pared 3 bases from V and 6 bases from J, leaving 8 bases between.